The 18 T cell receptor beta chains below all came from one sample that was sequenced in a study of blood T cell repertoires in COVID-19. Sequencing used immunoSEQ multiplex PCR; TCRdb keeps in-frame clones, though not all of them. The data contain about 220,000 clones, under 90% of them singletons. The material sequenced was peripheral blood. Receptors originate from a woman older than 75 with acute or convalescent COVID-19.

This clone was observed a handful of times. The chain recombines TRBV4-1 with TRBJ1-1; 9 bases align to TRBD1. In germline, CDR1 is MGHRA, CDR2 YSYEKL. V was clipped by 1 base and J by 1 base; unmatched bases: 4. This CDR3 has 16 residues. In nucleotides, the CDR3 is TGCGCCAGCAGCCAAGGACTGGACAGGGGGAACACTGAAGCTTTCTTT. It encodes CASSQGLDRGNTEAFF.

This clone occurred a few times. Other DNA sequences within the sample encode an identical CDR3. The chain recombines TRBV11-3 with TRBJ2-3; 12 bases align to TRBD2. J was trimmed by 2 bases and V by 5 bases; bases with no gene match: 8. Per the germline V gene, CDR1 is SGHNT and CDR2 is YENEEA. This CDR3 region has 17 residues. The CDR3 nucleotides are TGTGCCAGCAGCCCGCGACTAGCGGGGGACTCCACAGATACGCAGTATTTT. Its translation is CASSPRLAGDSTDTQYF. Using reference TRBV11-3 and TRBJ2-3 for the parts outside the CDR3, the full variable domain is EAGVVQSPRYKIIEKKQPVAFWCNPISGHNTLYWYLQNLGQGPELLIRYENEEAVDDSQLPKDRFSAERLKGVDSTLKIQPAELGDSAVYLCASSPRLAGDSTDTQYFGPGTRLTVL.

The chain couples TRBV7-8 to TRBJ1-1; no definite D call. Germline V gene data show CDR1 as SGHVS and CDR2 as FQNEAQ. V lost 0 bases, J lost 1 base, and 6 bases lay in between. The CDR3 loop spans 14 amino acids. CDR3 DNA sequence: TGTGCCAGCAGCTTAGCCCGCAGGAACACTGAAGCTTTCTTT. Translation gives CASSLARRNTEAFF.

The chain uses TRBV12-5 and TRBJ2-1, with 7 nucleotides matching TRBD1. CDR3 length: 16 amino acids. Germline CDR1 and CDR2: LGHNT and FRNRAP. V gave up 7 bases and J gave up 2 bases; unmatched junction bases: 11. The chain's CDR3 is CASAPWLGQTYNEQFF. In DNA form, the CDR3 reads TGTGCTAGTGCTCCTTGGTTGGGACAGACCTACAATGAGCAGTTCTTC.

The chain couples TRBV7-3 to TRBJ1-3, with D tentatively TRBD1 (5 bases). Looked up from germline, CDR1 is SGHTA and CDR2 is FQGTGA. The V and J ends lost 1 base and 0 bases respectively, with 13 bases between them. The CDR3 has 17 amino acids. CDR3 in amino acids: CASSLKGPGGSGNTIYF. In nucleotides, the CDR3 is TGTGCCAGCAGCTTAAAGGGTCCGGGGGGCTCTGGAAACACCATATATTTT.

This clone was counted ten times or more. This chain connects TRBV3-1 (or the pseudogene TRBV3-2) to TRBJ2-4, with D unclear. The CDR3 covers 17 residues. Germline V gene sequence: CDR1 LGHDT, CDR2 YNNKEL (reference sequence). Trimming took off 4 bases at V and 0 bases at J, with 16 bases between the two ends. The CDR3 DNA reads as TGTGCCAGCAGCCGCAGAGCGACTCAACTAGCCAAAAACATTCAGTACTTC. It encodes CASSRRATQLAKNIQYF.

The chain is built from TRBV5-1 and TRBJ2-2; 7 positions match TRBD1. CDR3 length: 16 amino acids. Germline values: CDR1 SGHRS, CDR2 YFSETQ. With 2 bases clipped from V and 1 base from J, the junction kept 5 bases outside the gene matches. CDR3 sequence reads: CASSFSQGVNTGELFF. CDR3 nucleotide sequence: TGCGCCAGCAGCTTTTCGCAGGGGGTGAACACCGGGGAGCTGTTTTTT.

The rearrangement joins TRBV18 to TRBJ2-2, with a tentative D call TRBD1 (6 bases). The CDR3 has 16 amino acids. The V and J ends lost 4 bases and 0 bases respectively, with 12 bases between them. Germline V CDR1 and CDR2: KGHSH, LQKENI. The CDR3 loop reads CASSLQGIANTGELFF. CDR3 nucleotide sequence: TGTGCCAGCTCACTGCAGGGGATCGCGAACACCGGGGAGCTGTTTTTT.

The gene calls are TRBV7-8 and TRBJ1-2; tentative D call: TRBD1 (5 bases). Trimming left V 10 bases short and J 0 bases short, with 12 bases between. The CDR3 loop spans 13 amino acids. Per germline, CDR1 SGHVS and CDR2 FQNEAQ. CDR3 sequence reads: CATGGRPNYGYTF. The DNA of the CDR3 is TGTGCCACCGGGGGGAGGCCTAACTATGGCTACACCTTC.

The chain recombines TRBV4-3 with TRBJ2-5, with a tentative D call TRBD2 (6 bases). CDR1 is LGHNA, CDR2 YSLEER, per germline. V was clipped by 1 base and J by 4 bases, with 13 bases between them. The CDR3 has 15 residues. The CDR3: CASSQGRRGRETQYF. CDR3 sequence (DNA): TGCGCCAGCAGCCAAGGGAGGCGGGGTCGAGAGACCCAGTACTTC.

The chain carries TRBV9 and TRBJ1-2, with no clear D. Germline CDR1 and CDR2: SGDLS and YYNGEE. Trimming took off 6 bases at V and 5 bases at J, with 11 bases between the two ends. This CDR3 region has 12 residues. The CDR3 coding sequence is TGTGCCAGCACCCAGGATACGTATGGCTACACCTTC. It yields the protein CASTQDTYGYTF.

A few counts support this clone. The chain recombines TRBV6-1 with TRBJ2-7; the match to TRBD1 covers 9 bases. CDR1 is MNHNS and CDR2 is SASEGT in the germline V gene. V lost 2 bases to trimming and J lost 4 bases; unmatched junction nucleotides: 6. The CDR3 loop spans 15 amino acids. CDR3 nucleotides: TGTGCCAGCAGTGAATGGGGGACAGGGCTATACGAGCAGTACTTC. As protein: CASSEWGTGLYEQYF.

A note on this clone: The sample carries other DNA sequences with the same CDR3. The rearrangement uses TRBV27 and TRBJ1-1; D is unresolved. From germline, CDR1 is MNHEY and CDR2 SMNVEV (reference sequence). The length of the CDR3 is 14 residues. The V gene lost 5 bases and the J gene lost 5 bases, with 15 bases spanning the gap. CDR3 sequence: CASSLGLGGTEAFF. Written as DNA, the CDR3 is TGTGCCAGCAGTCTGGGCCTCGGCGGGACTGAAGCTTTCTTT.

The CDR3 region is CASSVETGSGYEQYF. CDR3 bases: TGTGCCAGCAGCGTAGAAACAGGGTCGGGATACGAGCAGTACTTC. The chain is built from TRBV9 and TRBJ2-7; D may be TRBD1 (6 bases). Germline lookup yields CDR1 SGDLS and CDR2 YYNGEE. V gave up 0 bases and J gave up 4 bases, with 14 bases separating them. The CDR3 is 15 amino acids.

The genes are TRBV20-1 and TRBJ1-2, with unresolved D. CDR1 DFQATT and CDR2 SNEGSKA come from the germline V gene (reference sequence). Trimming cost V 3 bases and J 4 bases, with 18 bases left between them. This CDR3 is 15 amino acids long. The CDR3 here is CSASRRGSVGYGYTF. The CDR3, as DNA: TGCAGTGCTAGTCGGCGCGGGTCCGTCGGCTATGGCTACACCTTC.

J is TRBJ2-3 and V is TRBV6-5; 10 bases map to TRBD1. V shed 4 bases, J shed 1 base, and the junction held 5 bases outside the gene matches. The CDR3 is made up of 16 amino acids. The germline CDR1 and CDR2 sequences are MNHEY and SVGAGI. CDR3: CASSLRGTGGTDTQYF. The CDR3 DNA reads as TGTGCCAGCAGTTTAAGGGGGACAGGGGGCACAGATACGCAGTATTTT.

The chain carries TRBV7-2 and TRBJ2-5, with a possible D match to TRBD2 (6 bases). The germline V and J ends were trimmed by 5 bases and 2 bases, with 18 bases remaining between them. Germline-derived CDR1 and CDR2 are SGHTA and FQGNSA. The CDR3 is made up of 16 amino acids. CDR3 in DNA: TGTGCCAGCAGCCTAGGGTGGCTGAGCGGGCAAGAGACCCAGTACTTC. As protein: CASSLGWLSGQETQYF.

This clone was counted only a few times. The chain uses TRBV6-5 and TRBJ1-6, with 8 bases lining up with TRBD1. CDR1 is MNHEY and CDR2 is SVGAGI in the germline V gene. The CDR3 loop spans 16 amino acids. V lost 0 bases, J lost 9 bases, and 7 bases stayed unmatched. The CDR3 spells CASSYSVTGGTSPLHF. CDR3 in DNA: TGTGCCAGCAGTTACTCCGTTACAGGGGGTACTTCACCCCTCCACTTT.